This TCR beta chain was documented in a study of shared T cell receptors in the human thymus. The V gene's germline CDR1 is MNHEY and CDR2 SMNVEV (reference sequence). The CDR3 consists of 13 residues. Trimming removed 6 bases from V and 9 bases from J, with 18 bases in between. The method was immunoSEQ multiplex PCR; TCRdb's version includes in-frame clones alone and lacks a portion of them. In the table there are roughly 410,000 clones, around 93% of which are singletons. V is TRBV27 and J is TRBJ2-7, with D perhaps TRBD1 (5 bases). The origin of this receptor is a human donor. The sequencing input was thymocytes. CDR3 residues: CASSQDISQGQYF. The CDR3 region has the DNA TGTGCCAGCAGCCAGGACATCTCCCAGGGGCAGTACTTC.